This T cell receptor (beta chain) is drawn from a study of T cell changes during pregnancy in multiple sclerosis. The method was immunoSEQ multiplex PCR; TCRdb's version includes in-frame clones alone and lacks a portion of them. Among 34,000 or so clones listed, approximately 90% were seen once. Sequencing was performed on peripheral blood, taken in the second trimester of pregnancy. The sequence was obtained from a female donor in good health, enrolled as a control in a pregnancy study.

CDR3: CASSLEITGKQFF. The CDR3 DNA sequence: TGTGCCAGCAGCTTAGAGATTACAGGTAAACAGTTCTTC. The chain has TRBV11-2 and TRBJ2-1, with TRBD1 as a possible D gene (5 bases). The CDR3 is 13 residues long. Germline CDR1 and CDR2: SGHAT and FQNNGV. Trimming took 0 bases from V and 13 from J, leaving 13 bases between them.